Many counts were recorded for the clone carrying this T cell receptor (beta chain). Its antigen is still unknown. The read finishes 3 residues shy of the CDR3 end, and the germline J gene is used to complete it. Replacement immunoglobulin had been given to every CVID subject for at least one year. V was clipped by 3 bases and J by 8 bases, with 11 bases between them. Germline CDR1 and CDR2: SGHVS and FNYEAQ. The CDR3 is 14 residues long. TCRdb's copy holds only in-frame clones and misses some; the assay was immunoSEQ multiplex PCR. The profile covers about 33,000 clones, none occurring a single time. This specimen belongs to a study of T cell clonality in common variable immunodeficiency. Whole-study results and caveats: In common variable immunodeficiency, TCR beta chains reportedly carried fewer deletions and N-nucleotide insertions.

This TCR came from a human donor with common variable immunodeficiency. Sequencing input: peripheral blood mononuclear cells. The rearrangement uses TRBV7-6 and TRBJ1-6; D gene unclear. The CDR3 DNA, read in part, is TGTGCCAGCAGCTTTGGAGATAGGGATTCACCC. This translates into CASSFGDRDSP. The entire CDR3 protein reads CASSFGDRDSPLHF.